This TCR beta chain was recorded in a study of regulatory T cells in long-lasting Graves disease. Through Arm-PCR of CDR3 regions and iRepertoire HTBI primers, TCR beta libraries were built. TCRdb re-called the multiplex PCR reads with MiXCR, one entry per CDR3 protein. The profile covers over 500,000 distinct CDR3 sequences, with 16% appearing a single time and about 20% taken by the ten largest. The CDR3 loop spans 14 amino acids. Germline trimming cut 4 bases from V and 3 bases from J; bases unmatched to any gene: 7. The germline gives CDR1 DFQATT, CDR2 SNEGSKA (reference sequence). Time point specified: newly diagnosed GD, antithyroid drugs for less than 3 months. Isolated PBMC RNA provided the starting material for the TCR library. This same sample was also taken into another study, of T cells in Graves' hyperthyroidism and ophthalmopathy. That paper adds: TCR CDR3 regions were first amplified by RT-PCR with HTBI primers.

The gene calls are TRBV20-1 and TRBJ1-2; 8 nucleotides agree with TRBD1. The TCR originated in a woman aged 30 to 39 with Graves disease. Sequencing was performed on peripheral blood mononuclear cells (PBMCs), taken at new diagnosis, from a patient treated with antithyroid drugs. The CDR3 region has the DNA TGCAGTGCTATCAGGGGACAGGCTCACTATGGCTACACCTTC. Its protein product is CSAIRGQAHYGYTF.